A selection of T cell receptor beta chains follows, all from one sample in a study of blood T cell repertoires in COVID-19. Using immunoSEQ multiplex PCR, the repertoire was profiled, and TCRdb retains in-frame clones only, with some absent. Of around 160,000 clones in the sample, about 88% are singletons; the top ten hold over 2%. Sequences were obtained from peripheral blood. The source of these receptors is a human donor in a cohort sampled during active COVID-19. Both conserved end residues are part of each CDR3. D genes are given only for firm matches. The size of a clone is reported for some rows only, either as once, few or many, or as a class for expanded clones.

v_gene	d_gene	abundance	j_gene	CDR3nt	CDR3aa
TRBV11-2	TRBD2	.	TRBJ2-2	TGTGCCAGCAGCTTAGGTCCGGGACTAGCGCCCGGGGAGCTGTTTTTT	CASSLGPGLAPGELFF
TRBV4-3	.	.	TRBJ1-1	TGCGCCAGCAGCCAAGGATCAGGGTTTGAAGCTTTCTTT	CASSQGSGFEAFF
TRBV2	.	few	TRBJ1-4	TGTGCCAGCAGACTAAGTTCCGGGTCCCGCGGAGAAAAACTGTTTTTT	CASRLSSGSRGEKLFF
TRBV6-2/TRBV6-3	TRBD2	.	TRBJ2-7	TGTGCCAGCAGCCAATCCGGGACTAGCGGGAGTCGTTCCTACGAGCAGTACTTC	CASSQSGTSGSRSYEQYF
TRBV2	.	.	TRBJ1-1	TGTGCCAGCAGTGTATCAGGGAACGCTTTCTTT	CASSVSGNAFF
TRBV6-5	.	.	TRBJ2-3	TGTGCCAGCAGGGGAGCGGACCTCACAGATACGCAGTATTTT	CASRGADLTDTQYF
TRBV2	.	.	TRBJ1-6	TGTGCCAGCAGTGACCAGGGCGTAAAGGCCGGTTCACCCCTCCACTTT	CASSDQGVKAGSPLHF
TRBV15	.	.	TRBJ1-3	TGTGCCACCAGCAGAGAAAGACACACTAACACCATATATTTT	CATSRERHTNTIYF
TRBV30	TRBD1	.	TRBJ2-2	TGTGCCTGCCCTACCGGGACAGGGTCGGCCGGGGAGCTGTTTTTT	CACPTGTGSAGELFF
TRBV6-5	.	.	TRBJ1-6	TGTGCCAGCAGCCTTGAGGGGGGGGCGGGTGCACCCCTCCACTTT	CASSLEGGAGAPLHF
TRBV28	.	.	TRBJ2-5	TGTGCCAGCAGTTTGCCACAGGGTTCGCAAGAGACCCAGTACTTC	CASSLPQGSQETQYF
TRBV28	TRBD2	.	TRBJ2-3	TGTGCCAGCAGTCCACTCGGGACTAGCGGGGGCGCAACCACAGATACGCAGTATTTT	CASSPLGTSGGATTDTQYF
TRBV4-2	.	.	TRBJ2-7	TGTGCCAGCAGCCAAGTTAACACCCCGGCGAGGGAGCAGTACTTC	CASSQVNTPAREQYF
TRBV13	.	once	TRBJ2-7	TGTGCCAGCAGCCCGGGACACGGGCGCGAGCAGTACTTC	CASSPGHGREQYF
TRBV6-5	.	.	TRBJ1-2	TGTGCCAGCAGTCCCGGGGGTTACTATGGCTACACCTTC	CASSPGGYYGYTF
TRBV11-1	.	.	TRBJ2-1	TGTGCCAGCAGCTTAGGGCTAGCGACCTACAATGAGCAGTTCTTC	CASSLGLATYNEQFF
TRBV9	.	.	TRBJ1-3	TGTGCCAGCAGCCTTAACTCTGGAAACACCATATATTTT	CASSLNSGNTIYF
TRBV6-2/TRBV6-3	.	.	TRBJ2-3	TGTGCCAGCAGTTACTCGACCCGTCAGAGCGTTGCGGGAAGGTCAGATACGCAGTATTTT	CASSYSTRQSVAGRSDTQYF
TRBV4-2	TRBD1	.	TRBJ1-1	TGTGCCAGCAGCCAAGGGGACAGGGAAAACACTGAAGCTTTCTTT	CASSQGDRENTEAFF
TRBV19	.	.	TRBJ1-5	TGTGCCAGTAGGGATTACAGGGATCAGCCCCAGCATTTT	CASRDYRDQPQHF
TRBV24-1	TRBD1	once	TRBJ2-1	TGTGCCACCAGTGATCCCGACAGGGTTGAGGGTGAGCAGTTCTTC	CATSDPDRVEGEQFF
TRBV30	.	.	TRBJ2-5	TGTGCCTGGAGTGTTCTAACACAGGGTGAGACCCAGTACTTC	CAWSVLTQGETQYF
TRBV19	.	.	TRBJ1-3	TGTGCCAGTAGTACAGGGCAGAAGGGAAACACCATATATTTT	CASSTGQKGNTIYF
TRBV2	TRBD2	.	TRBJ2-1	TGTGCCAGCAGAGCCAGCGGGGGGCGGGACAATGAGCAGTTCTTC	CASRASGGRDNEQFF
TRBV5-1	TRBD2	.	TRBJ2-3	TGCGCCAGCAGCTTGGGCGGGAGGTTGGATACGCAGTATTTT	CASSLGGRLDTQYF
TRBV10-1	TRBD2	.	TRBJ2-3	TGCGCCAGCAGTGAAGGTCTAGCGGGGAGCACAGATACGCAGTATTTT	CASSEGLAGSTDTQYF
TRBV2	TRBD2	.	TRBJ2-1	TGTGCCAGCAGTCAACTAGCGGGGGGACGCAATGAGCAGTTCTTC	CASSQLAGGRNEQFF
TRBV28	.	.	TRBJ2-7	TGTGCCAGTTTCCCCAGGAGCGGGCAGTACTTC	CASFPRSGQYF
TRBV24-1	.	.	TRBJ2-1	TGTGCCACCAGTGATACAGGTCGCGAGCAGTTCTTC	CATSDTGREQFF
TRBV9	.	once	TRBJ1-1	TGTGCCAGCAGCGTAGGTCGGGACACTGAAGCTTTCTTT	CASSVGRDTEAFF